This T cell receptor (beta chain) was identified during a study of PD-1 blockade in classical Hodgkin lymphoma. Assay used: immunoSEQ multiplex PCR; TCRdb lists only in-frame clones, some missing. Of roughly 94,000 clones in the sample, roughly 91% were seen once. Worth noting for this clone: What it recognizes is unknown.

Study-wide results and caveats: Patients starting nivolumab under 1 year after ASCT were excluded.

The CDR3 contains 14 residues. V was shortened by 1 base and J by 1 base, with 7 bases between the two germline ends. Per germline, CDR1 LGHNA and CDR2 YNFKEQ. Time point described: cycle 4 day 1 (C4D1), after 6 weeks of nivolumab. Every patient was affected by relapse after autologous stem cell transplantation, while exposure to brentuximab vedotin was not uniform. The study recorded best responses of complete response, partial response or progressive disease. The receptor comes from a human donor with classical Hodgkin lymphoma. Sequenced here: peripheral blood mononuclear cells (PBMCs), sampled before the fourth cycle of nivolumab. The genes are TRBV4-2 and TRBJ2-5; perhaps D is TRBD1 or TRBD2 (5 bases each). The CDR3, as DNA: TGTGCCAGCAGCCAAGTTGGGGGCCAAGAGACCCAGTACTTC. Its protein is CASSQVGGQETQYF.